Listed below are T cell receptor beta chains from one sample, sequenced in a study of T cells in Graves' hyperthyroidism and ophthalmopathy. TCRdb processed the multiplex PCR reads anew with MiXCR; each CDR3 protein has one entry. In the table there are 300,000 to 500,000 distinct CDR3 sequences, 14% to 15% of which are singletons. The sequenced sample was blood. Source of these receptors: a woman aged 25 to 39 with Graves' hyperthyroidism. Each CDR3 is given with its conserved first and last residue. Clone size is not always given. Where it is, it says once, few, many or a class for expanded clones.

- | TRBV12-5 | CASGREPQVEYGYTF
- | TRBV2 | CASRGIQGGHEKLFF
- | TRBV12-3/TRBV12-4 | CASSPGVGYTF
- | TRBV28 | CASSYDGSSETQYF
many | TRBV28 | CASSLRGQYSNQPQHF
- | TRBV20-1 | CSARDPWTSGADTQYF
many | TRBV28 | CASSLSTGVAGANVLTF
many | TRBV12-3/TRBV12-4 | CASSPRGSGANVLTF
many | TRBV5-1 | CASSTGQGETDTQYF
many | TRBV5-1 | CASSLRDSERDEQFF
many | TRBV6-2/TRBV6-3 | CASSYSGGSISEQYF
few | TRBV24-1 | CATSEGTASTDTQYF
many | TRBV7-2 | CASSSRPYNEQFF
many | TRBV4-1 | CASTKGGQLNTEAFF
few | TRBV11-2 | CASSLGAGGRGYTF
- | TRBV5-1 | CASSLETDTQYF
- | TRBV24-1 | CATSDRLAGPQYF
many | TRBV3-1 | CASSSGPRDEQFF
- | TRBV7-6 | CASSLTWTGPGKNIQYF
many | TRBV29-1 | CSVVLNKNTEAFF
few | TRBV29-1 | CSVPGTITDTQYF
- | TRBV28 | CASSLSIKNTGELFF
many | TRBV7-9 | CASSSSGANYGYTF
few | TRBV12-3/TRBV12-4 | CASSFPASGTYEQYF
- | TRBV15 | CATSREGSFQPQHF
- | TRBV5-1 | CASAKGDRVLETQYF
- | TRBV7-9 | CASGGTRAEENNEQFF
many | TRBV28 | CASSSHGGSGANVLTF
many | TRBV2 | CASLEGRLFTDTQYF
many | TRBV28 | CATCPPVYGYTF
few | TRBV11-2 | CASSLRLADPVSYNEQFF
many | TRBV3-1 | CASSQPRAIGYEQYF
- | TRBV24-1 | CATSGSGTSRFGEQFF
many | TRBV7-3 | CASSSLAGGTGELFF
- | TRBV29-1 | CSVLRGSGEQYF
few | TRBV4-2 | CASSQDDGIGNEKLFF
few | TRBV29-1 | CSAIKGFEAFF
- | TRBV5-1 | CASSLGASGSRNEQFF
few | TRBV7-3 | CASSPGTSGSAGFGETQYF
- | TRBV6-5 | CASSYSAQNEQFF